This T cell receptor (beta chain) was obtained from a study of T-cell reconstitution after alpha-beta-depleted transplantation in children. Trimming shortened V by 2 bases and J by 8 bases, and 17 bases separated the two germline ends. CDR3 size: 16 residues. The V gene's germline CDR1 is SGHDT and CDR2 YYEEEE. In regard to this clonotype: The antigen remains unidentified.

General study results and limits: Once a year had passed after transplant, T-cell counts and diversity came mostly from newly produced T cells. Diversity of TCRbeta at day 60 was high in some patients, arising from surviving recipient T cells and thymic progenitors. After transplant, at about two months, alpha-beta T cells were reportedly derived from several hundred expanded graft clones.

Using unique molecular identifiers, the investigators prepared the TCRbeta library. TCRdb analysed the PCR reads with MiXCR anew, one entry per CDR3 protein. The sample has about 600,000 distinct CDR3 sequences, over 10% seen once. This TCR derives from a male patient aged 10 to 17 who had a stem cell transplant for acute myeloid leukemia, so the T cells may come from the graft donor. The sample in question was PBMCs, mostly from graft donor cells, obtained 360 days after TCRalphabeta/CD19-depleted stem cell transplant. The chain employs TRBV5-6 and TRBJ2-6; weak D call: TRBD2 (5 bases). CDR3 in DNA: TGTGCCAGCAGCTTTAATGCGGGTCGCCCCTCCAACGTCCTGACTTTC. Its translation is CASSFNAGRPSNVLTF.